The 9 T cell receptor beta chains below were found in one sample sequenced in a study of blood T cell repertoires in COVID-19. Assay: immunoSEQ multiplex PCR; the TCRdb copy retains only in-frame clones and omits some. This sample carries about 270,000 clones, under 90% of them seen once, and the ten largest clones take 3.1%. Sequencing used peripheral blood. These receptors were collected from a woman between 18 and 29 years old with acute or convalescent COVID-19.

The chain couples TRBV7-9 to TRBJ2-3, with 7 bases lining up with TRBD2. J lost 9 bases, V lost 5 bases, and 5 bases had no gene match. Germline V CDR1 and CDR2: SEHNR, FQNEAQ (reference sequence). The CDR3 consists of 12 residues. The CDR3 reads CASSLTSETQYF. The CDR3 DNA reads TGTGCCAGCAGCCTAACTAGCGAAACGCAGTATTTT.

This sequence joins TRBV28 and TRBJ1-4; D is possibly TRBD1 (5 bases). The CDR3 has 17 amino acids. Germline V lookup: CDR1 MDHEN, CDR2 SYDVKM. V shed 5 bases and J shed 8 bases, with 24 bases lying between them. CDR3 loop: CASSPQPRVVIVEKLFF. The CDR3 DNA follows: TGTGCCAGCAGTCCCCAACCCAGGGTCGTAATAGTAGAAAAACTGTTTTTT.

The rearrangement joins TRBV6-5 to TRBJ2-5; a weak D match, TRBD1 (5 bases). CDR1 is MNHEY and CDR2 is SVGAGI in the germline V gene. CDR3 length: 13 amino acids. V was clipped by 5 bases and J by 5 bases, with 12 bases between them. Here the CDR3 reads CASSRGFGETQYF. CDR3 nucleotides: TGTGCCAGCAGTAGGGGTTTTGGGGAGACCCAGTACTTC.

The chain uses TRBV7-2 and TRBJ1-2, with D hard to call. V gave up 1 base and J gave up 3 bases, with 12 bases separating them. Per germline, CDR1 SGHTA and CDR2 FQGNSA. The CDR3 contains 15 residues. The DNA for the CDR3 is TGTGCCAGCAGCTTAGGGTTCTCGGTAGACTATGGCTACACCTTC. Translated, it gives CASSLGFSVDYGYTF.

The J gene is TRBJ1-2, the V gene TRBV7-2, with 10 nucleotides matching TRBD1. With V trimmed by 5 bases and J by 5 bases, 5 bases remained unmatched. Germline CDR1 reads SGHTA; CDR2 reads FQGNSA. The CDR3 totals 14 residues. The DNA for the CDR3 is TGTGCCAGCAGCCGGACAGGGGGATGGTATGGCTACACCTTC. This encodes CASSRTGGWYGYTF.

This chain uses TRBV19 with TRBJ1-1; no definite D call. Germline V gene sequence: CDR1 LNHDA, CDR2 SQIVND (reference sequence). Trimming stripped 5 bases from V and 11 bases from J, with 15 bases between. This CDR3 is 12 amino acids long. CDR3 protein: CASSPPRKRAFF. DNA of the CDR3: TGTGCCAGTAGTCCCCCCAGGAAACGGGCTTTCTTT.

A few counts support this clone. The rearrangement uses TRBV5-1 and TRBJ1-2, with 7 bases that match TRBD1. Germline CDR1 is SGHRS and CDR2 is YFSETQ. Trimming removed 3 bases from V and 7 bases from J; junction bases left unmatched: 6. The CDR3 totals 13 residues. CDR3 in DNA: TGCGCCAGCAGCTATACAGGGGCGGGTGGCTACACCTTC. Amino acid sequence: CASSYTGAGGYTF.

The rearrangement links TRBV18 to TRBJ1-4; no definite D call. Germline values: CDR1 KGHSH, CDR2 LQKENI. This CDR3 spans 13 amino acids. The V and J ends lost 2 bases and 4 bases respectively, with 5 bases between them. CDR3 in DNA: TGTGCCAGCTCACCAGGAGTTAATGAAAAACTGTTTTTT. Translating gives CASSPGVNEKLFF.

The chain uses TRBV10-1 and TRBJ2-2; D unclear. Germline V gene sequence: CDR1 WNHNN, CDR2 SYGVQD (reference sequence). The CDR3 has 16 residues. Trimming left V 0 bases short and J 8 bases short, with 16 bases between. CDR3 region: CASSESSDSQTGELFF. CDR3 sequence (DNA): TGCGCCAGCAGTGAGTCGAGTGACTCCCAAACGGGGGAGCTGTTTTTT.